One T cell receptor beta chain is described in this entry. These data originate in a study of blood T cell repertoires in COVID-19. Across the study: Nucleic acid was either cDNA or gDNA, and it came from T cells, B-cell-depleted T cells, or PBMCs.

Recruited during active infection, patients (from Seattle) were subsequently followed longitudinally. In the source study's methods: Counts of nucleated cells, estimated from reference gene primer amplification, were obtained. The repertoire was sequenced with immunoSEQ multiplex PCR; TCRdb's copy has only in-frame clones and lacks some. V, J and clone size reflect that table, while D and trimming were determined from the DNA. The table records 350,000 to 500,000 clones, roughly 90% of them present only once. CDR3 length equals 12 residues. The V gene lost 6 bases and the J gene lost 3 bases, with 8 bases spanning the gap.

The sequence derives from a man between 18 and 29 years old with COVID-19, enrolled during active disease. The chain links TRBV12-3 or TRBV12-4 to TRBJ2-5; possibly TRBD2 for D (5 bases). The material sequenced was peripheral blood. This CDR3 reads CASRDGKETQYF. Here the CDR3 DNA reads TGTGCCAGCAGAGACGGGAAAGAGACCCAGTACTTC.